This entry lists 20 T cell receptor beta chains sequenced from one sample in a study of shared clonotypes between healthy human individuals. TCRdb's table, derived via immunoSEQ multiplex PCR, lists solely in-frame clones and lacks some. The data show approximately 250,000 clones, about 65% seen once. The sequenced sample was memory CD4+ T cells sorted from blood. Specified subset: CD45RA-negative fraction. The receptors originated from a man aged 25-45 years in good health.

This clone was observed a handful of times. The V gene is TRBV5-1, the J gene TRBJ2-1; 8 nucleotides align to TRBD2. The CDR3 has 15 amino acids. The germline gives CDR1 SGHRS, CDR2 YFSETQ. J was trimmed by 0 bases and V by 4 bases; bases with no gene match: 3. The CDR3 sequence: CASSPTSGSYNEQFF. For the CDR3, the DNA is TGCGCCAGCAGCCCTACTAGCGGCTCCTACAATGAGCAGTTCTTC. The full variable domain, rest sourced from reference TRBV5-1 and TRBJ2-1, is KAGVTQTPRYLIKTRGQQVTLSCSPISGHRSVSWYQQTPGQGLQFLFEYFSETQRNKGNFPGRFSGRQFSNSRSEMNVSTLELGDSALYLCASSPTSGSYNEQFFGPGTRLTVL.

In its sample, this clone was seen once. V and J are TRBV5-4 and TRBJ1-2, with a possible D match to TRBD1 (6 bases). The germline V gene encodes CDR1 SGHNT and CDR2 YYREEE (reference sequence). The ends were cut back, 2 bases at V and 2 bases at J, with 16 bases in the middle. This CDR3 has 16 amino acids. The CDR3 DNA reads as TGTGCCAGCAGCTTTTCGGCGGGACACCTAAACTATGGCTACACCTTC. Translating gives CASSFSAGHLNYGYTF.

V usage is TRBV19 and J usage is TRBJ1-2; D remains ambiguous. CDR3 length equals 15 residues. The V gene's germline CDR1 is LNHDA and CDR2 SQIVND (reference sequence). V lost 5 bases and J 0 bases, leaving 13 bases between the germline ends. CDR3 in amino acids: CASSPEGVTNYGYTF. The CDR3 DNA reads as TGTGCCAGTAGTCCAGAGGGAGTAACTAACTATGGCTACACCTTC.

The chain joins TRBV7-2 to TRBJ1-5; no reliable D call. V was trimmed by 1 base and J by 6 bases, leaving 7 bases between them. The CDR3 consists of 13 residues. Germline V gene data show CDR1 as SGHTA and CDR2 as FQGNSA. Here the CDR3 DNA reads TGTGCCAGCAGCTTAGGGGATAGTCAGCCCCAGCATTTT. Translation gives CASSLGDSQPQHF.

The chain has TRBV5-1 and TRBJ1-2; the match to TRBD1 covers 7 bases. The V gene end was trimmed by 3 bases and the J gene end by 0 bases; junction bases not matched to a gene: 5. There are 15 residues in the CDR3. CDR1 is SGHRS and CDR2 is YFSETQ in the germline V gene. CDR3 in DNA: TGCGCCAGCAGCTGGGACAGTTGGACTAACTATGGCTACACCTTC. Amino acid sequence: CASSWDSWTNYGYTF.

V and J are TRBV9 and TRBJ2-3; D gene ambiguous. V lost 3 bases to trimming and J lost 6 bases, with 14 bases between them. CDR3 length: 14 amino acids. The germline V gene has CDR1 SGDLS and CDR2 YYNGEE. The CDR3: CASSEGPRWDTQYF. The DNA for the CDR3 is TGTGCCAGCAGCGAAGGACCACGCTGGGATACGCAGTATTTT.

On this clone: One junction end disagrees with the germline gene, perhaps due to a read error. The CDR3 region is CASSLGSSGSDF. As DNA, the CDR3 is TGTGCCAGCAGCTTAGGTTCGTCCGGGTCAGATTTT. The rearrangement links TRBV7-9 to TRBJ2-3, with D uncertain. CDR3 size: 12 residues. The germline CDR1 and CDR2 sequences are SEHNR and FQNEAQ (reference sequence).

This clone was detected a few times. The rearrangement uses TRBV18 and TRBJ1-5; a weak D match, TRBD1 (5 bases). Per the germline V gene, CDR1 is KGHSH and CDR2 is LQKENI. Trimming shortened V by 8 bases and J by 7 bases, and 15 bases separated the two germline ends. CDR3 length: 13 amino acids. The CDR3, as DNA: TGTGCCAGCAGCCATTCAGGGTTGCAGCCCCAGCATTTT. This translates into CASSHSGLQPQHF.

This sequence joins TRBV5-1 and TRBJ2-7; perhaps TRBD2 as D (5 bases). In germline, CDR1 is SGHRS, CDR2 YFSETQ. V lost 0 bases and J lost 1, with 8 bases in between. The CDR3 spans 14 residues. Here the CDR3 reads CASSLERGSYEQYF. The CDR3 coding sequence is TGCGCCAGCAGCTTGGAACGGGGTTCCTACGAGCAGTACTTC.

The CDR3 protein is CASSLRLLYTDTQYF. In nucleotides, the CDR3 is TGTGCCAGCAGCCTGCGATTGTTATACACAGATACGCAGTATTTT. This chain uses TRBV5-5 with TRBJ2-3; the D is unclear. CDR3 size: 15 residues. From germline, CDR1 is SGHKS and CDR2 YYEKEE (reference sequence). The V gene lost 4 bases and the J gene lost 2 bases, with 14 bases spanning the gap.

This clone was counted between two and nine times. The rearrangement links TRBV2 to TRBJ2-2, with unresolved D. Deletions cut 5 bases from V and 7 bases from J, with 11 bases between. Germline lookup yields CDR1 SNHLY and CDR2 FYNNEI. The CDR3 loop spans 13 amino acids. CDR3 bases: TGTGCCAGCAGTTACACAGAGAACGGGGAGCTGTTTTTT. This gives the protein CASSYTENGELFF.

The V gene is TRBV21-1, the J gene TRBJ1-2. TRBV21-1 is recorded as a pseudogene. The CDR3 totals 10 residues. In nucleotides, the CDR3 is TGTGCCCCCTTGGGAGGGGGCTACACCTTC. Translated: CAPLGGGYTF.

The chain links TRBV7-6 to TRBJ2-3; possibly TRBD2 for D (6 bases). Germline V gene sequence: CDR1 SGHVS, CDR2 FNYEAQ. The CDR3 covers 16 residues. V was pared by 1 base and J by 4 bases, with 15 bases between. CDR3 loop: CASSLGGLANADTQYF. Written as DNA, the CDR3 is TGTGCCAGCAGCTTAGGCGGTCTAGCGAATGCAGATACGCAGTATTTT.

The chain couples TRBV5-1 to TRBJ1-2; unclear D gene. The germline V gene encodes CDR1 SGHRS and CDR2 YFSETQ. There are 14 residues in the CDR3. V dropped 2 bases and J dropped 4 bases, with 12 bases sitting between them. CDR3 nucleotides: TGCGCCAGCAGCTTTCTTTCCGGCCTCTATGGCTACACCTTC. Translation gives CASSFLSGLYGYTF.

The rearrangement joins TRBV6-1 to TRBJ2-5; 9 nucleotides agree with TRBD1. Trimming took 2 bases from V and 2 from J; bases not matched to a gene: 3. Germline V gives CDR1 MNHNS, CDR2 SASEGT. This CDR3 has 15 amino acids. The CDR3 coding sequence is TGTGCCAGCAGTGAATGGGGACAGGGACAAGAGACCCAGTACTTC. It yields the protein CASSEWGQGQETQYF.

The V and J genes are TRBV4-3 and TRBJ1-1; TRBD1 is a possible D gene (5 bases). Germline V gives CDR1 LGHNA, CDR2 YSLEER. CDR3 length: 13 residues. Between the trimmed V and J ends, which lost 4 bases and 3 bases, there was a span of 9 bases. In nucleotides, the CDR3 is TGCGCCAGCAGCCTCGGGGGGGACACTGAAGCTTTCTTT. The encoded protein is CASSLGGDTEAFF.

The chain links TRBV14 to TRBJ2-3, with D unclear. V lost 2 bases, J lost 4 bases, and 1 base lay in between. This CDR3 spans 11 amino acids. CDR1 and CDR2 (germline): SGHDN, FVKESK. As DNA, the CDR3 is TGTGCCAGCAGCCAATCAGATACGCAGTATTTT. It encodes CASSQSDTQYF.

The V call is TRBV11-2, the J call TRBJ2-7, with TRBD1 identical over 10 bases. This CDR3 contains 15 residues. CDR1 SGHAT and CDR2 FQNNGV come from the germline V gene. With V trimmed by 0 bases and J by 3 bases, 2 bases remained unmatched. The CDR3 nucleotides read TGTGCCAGCAGCTTAGATTGGACAGGGGGCTACGAGCAGTACTTC. Its translation: CASSLDWTGGYEQYF.

A note on this clone: A much larger clone is a single base away; this may be a read error. The sample has other DNA sequences that encode this CDR3 too. The rearrangement joins TRBV27 to TRBJ1-2; D may be TRBD1 (6 bases). The CDR3 has 15 residues. The germline V gene encodes CDR1 MNHEY and CDR2 SMNVEV (reference sequence). V gave up 8 bases and J gave up 8 bases, with 24 bases separating them. The CDR3 DNA reads TGTGCCAGCCACTCACCGGACAGAGTCCTTGGAGGCTACACCTTC. It translates to CASHSPDRVLGGYTF.

This chain connects TRBV7-8 to TRBJ1-5; 9 bases map to TRBD1. The CDR3 spans 16 residues. J was trimmed by 7 bases and V by 2 bases; bases with no gene match: 9. The germline CDR1 and CDR2 sequences are SGHVS and FQNEAQ. CDR3 sequence reads: CASSLWTGVRGQPQHF. The CDR3 nucleotides are TGTGCCAGCAGCTTATGGACAGGGGTAAGGGGGCAGCCCCAGCATTTT.